This T cell receptor (beta chain) was observed in a study of patients and donors after allogeneic stem cell transplantation (TCRdb year 2020). Library preparation was by RT-PCR. The instrument given in TCRdb is NextSeq 550. The public reads were reprocessed in TCRdb via fastp at Q25 and MiXCR, keeping in-frame beta chains. Rows with one shared CDR3 protein collapse into an entry with the most common genes and DNA. Present in this sample are approximately 150,000 distinct CDR3 sequences, approximately 30% of which were seen just once. The ten biggest clones cover 3.2% of the sample. The cysteine opens and the phenylalanine closes a CDR3 of 14 amino acids. Of the read, only the CDR3 DNA is kept; its 42 bases are in frame from base 1. For CDR1 and CDR2, the germline V gene (reference sequence) lists DFQATT and SNEGSKA. V and J are truncated by 1 base and 1 base respectively, leaving an intervening sequence of 8 bases.

This clonotype was detected only a few times. It lacks a known antigen. Per-base quality was not reported, and no clone a single base away is much larger than it. The receptor was derived from a human donor who was either an allogeneic HSCT recipient or a stem cell or donor lymphocyte infusion donor (not recorded which). It is not recorded whose cells these are; they may come from a transplant donor. The sequence links TRBV20-1 to TRBJ1-3, with the D segment identity uncertain. The sequenced material came from blood, either unsorted or a sorted T cell fraction (not recorded which). The sequenced DNA is TGCAGTGCTAGAGTGGGTGGGTCTGGAAACACCATATATTTT. It encodes CSARVGGSGNTIYF.